This T cell receptor beta chain came from a study of T cell clonality in common variable immunodeficiency. This clone was seen only a few times. The antigen is undetermined. The CDR3 end lies 3 residues beyond the end of the read and is filled in from the germline J gene. Diagnosis required reduced IgG, IgA and/or IgM with specific antibody deficiency. CVID subjects had received replacement immunoglobulin for at least one year. Points from the study as a whole: Fewer deletions and N-nucleotide insertions were reportedly seen in common variable immunodeficiency TCR beta sequences. TCRbeta clonality was increased in CVID versus healthy controls. Repertoire-complication correlations in CVID were limited by patient heterogeneity.

The repertoire was sequenced with immunoSEQ multiplex PCR; TCRdb's copy has only in-frame clones and lacks some. The sample is made up of around 24,000 clones, none counted only once. The CDR3 runs to 15 residues. The germline V gene has CDR1 SEHNR and CDR2 FQNEAQ (reference sequence). J gave up 1 base and V 4 bases, and 6 bases lay outside the gene matches. Material: peripheral blood mononuclear cells. The TCR sequence derives from a human donor with common variable immunodeficiency. The chain combines TRBV7-9 with TRBJ1-2, with 7 bases fitting TRBD1. The CDR3 loop reads CASSSGTVLNYGYTF. CDR3 DNA, as far as it was read: TGTGCCAGCAGCTCTGGGACAGTCCTTAACTATGGC.